This record covers a single TCR beta chain. Its specificity is not known. The V gene end was trimmed by 5 bases and the J gene end by 4 bases; junction bases not matched to a gene: 3. This CDR3 region has 14 residues. Germline V lookup: CDR1 MNHNS, CDR2 SASEGT. This entry is derived from a study of cytomegalovirus exposure and HLA in healthy donors. Points from the study as a whole: In a later analysis, parvovirus B19, influenza, CMV and Epstein-Barr virus appeared linked to several top co-occurrence clusters.

60 Vbeta and 13 Jbeta primers were used in PCR. Repertoires were generated with immunoSEQ multiplex PCR, while TCRdb's copy carries only in-frame clones and drops some. The profile covers about 180,000 clones, with around 81% appearing a single time and 2.2% taken by the ten largest. This TCR derives from a woman aged 25 to 39 in good health and CMV-seronegative. Sample: PBMCs. This sequence joins TRBV6-1 and TRBJ2-1; 9 nucleotides line up with TRBD2. The CDR3 region has the DNA TGTGCCAGCAGTAACAGCGGGGGGTACAATGAGCAGTTCTTC. It is translated as CASSNSGGYNEQFF.